The 18 T cell receptor beta chains listed next were all sequenced from one sample in a study of cytomegalovirus exposure and HLA in healthy donors. In the PCR, 60 Vbeta and 13 Jbeta primers were used. Clones were sequenced by immunoSEQ multiplex PCR, and TCRdb holds only the in-frame ones, with some missing. The sample includes fewer than 300,000 clones, just over 85% of them seen just once. Sequenced input: PBMCs. The receptors stem from a man aged 40-49 years in good health and CMV-seropositive.

As concerns this clone: At one boundary the junction diverges from the germline segment, which might be a read error. Other DNA sequences in the same sample also yield this CDR3. The J gene is TRBJ1-3, the V gene TRBV18, with a tentative D call TRBD1 (6 bases). In germline, CDR1 is KGHSH, CDR2 LQKENI. This CDR3 has 14 amino acids. The CDR3 region has the DNA TGTGCCAGCTCCCCACAGGGAGCTGGAAACACCATATATTTT. This gives the protein CASSPQGAGNTIYF.

The chain couples TRBV19 to TRBJ2-7, with D uncertain. CDR3 size: 14 residues. Per germline, CDR1 LNHDA and CDR2 SQIVND (reference sequence). V was shortened by 4 bases and J by 0 bases, with 10 bases between the two germline ends. CDR3: CASSNRVPSYEQYF. The CDR3 DNA follows: TGTGCCAGTAGTAACCGGGTCCCCTCCTACGAGCAGTACTTC.

V gene TRBV7-9 combines with J gene TRBJ1-4; D not certain. The CDR3 is made up of 13 amino acids. The V end lost 4 bases, the J end lost 4 bases, and 7 bases lay between the germline ends. Germline assignment: CDR1 SEHNR and CDR2 FQNEAQ (reference sequence). CDR3 coding DNA: TGTGCCAGCAGCTCCCACGGTAATGAAAAACTGTTTTTT. This encodes CASSSHGNEKLFF.

This rearrangement joins TRBV21-1 to TRBJ2-7; the listed D gene, TRBD1, was not tested against the DNA. TRBV21-1 is a pseudogene locus. The length of the CDR3 is 15 residues. DNA of the CDR3: TGTGCCAGCAGCAAAGTGGAGTGGGGACACTACGAGCAGTACTTC. Translated, it gives CASSKVEWGHYEQYF.

The rearrangement links TRBV2 to TRBJ2-3, with 7 bases fitting TRBD2. The CDR3 consists of 19 residues. The V and J ends lost 1 base and 2 bases, in that order; junction bases with no gene match: 15. Germline CDR1 SNHLY, CDR2 FYNNEI. CDR3: CASSEVFYGIAGPTDTQYF. The DNA of the CDR3 is TGTGCCAGCAGTGAAGTTTTTTACGGGATAGCGGGTCCCACAGATACGCAGTATTTT.

The V gene is TRBV6-5, the J gene TRBJ2-7; 7 bases agree with TRBD2. Germline CDR1 is MNHEY and CDR2 is SVGAGI. V shed 4 bases, J shed 2 bases, and the junction held 8 bases outside the gene matches. The CDR3 contains 15 residues. DNA for the CDR3: TGTGCCAGCAGTTTGACAGCGGGGCAAACCTACGAGCAGTACTTC. Its protein product is CASSLTAGQTYEQYF.

The chain carries TRBV2 and TRBJ1-2; 7 positions match TRBD1. The CDR3 extends over 14 amino acids. J was trimmed by 2 bases and V by 7 bases; bases with no gene match: 7. The germline V gene encodes CDR1 SNHLY and CDR2 FYNNEI. Here the CDR3 reads CASTPGTENYGYTF. CDR3 bases: TGTGCCAGCACGCCGGGGACAGAGAACTATGGCTACACCTTC.

V is TRBV7-9 and J is TRBJ2-3; 7 nucleotides line up with TRBD2. The length of the CDR3 is 14 residues. The V and J ends lost 4 bases and 3 bases, in that order; junction bases with no gene match: 4. Per the germline V gene, CDR1 is SEHNR and CDR2 is FQNEAQ (reference sequence). Written as DNA, the CDR3 is TGTGCCAGCAGCTCACTAGCGACTACAGATACGCAGTATTTT. Translated: CASSSLATTDTQYF.

This chain connects TRBV5-8 to TRBJ2-1; no firm D call. The CDR3 runs to 15 residues. CDR1 and CDR2 from the germline V gene are SGHTS and YDEGEE. Between the trimmed V and J ends, which lost 4 bases and 0 bases, there was a span of 11 bases. The CDR3, as DNA: TGTGCCAGCAGCCTGGGATCGAGCTCCTACAATGAGCAGTTCTTC. This sequence encodes CASSLGSSSYNEQFF.

V gene TRBV18 combines with J gene TRBJ2-1; weak D call: TRBD1 (5 bases). V lost 4 bases and J 5 bases, leaving 18 bases between the germline ends. CDR1 and CDR2 (germline): KGHSH, LQKENI. The length of the CDR3 is 16 residues. The DNA of the CDR3 is TGTGCCAGCTCACGTAGGGGCAGGCTCTTCCACAATGAGCAGTTCTTC. Translation: CASSRRGRLFHNEQFF.

The CDR3 protein is CSVVSTQGPGMGQYF. DNA of the CDR3: TGCAGCGTTGTTTCGACCCAGGGGCCAGGGATGGGGCAGTACTTC. The gene calls are TRBV29-1 and TRBJ2-7, with a possible D match to TRBD1 (6 bases). V dropped 4 bases and J dropped 9 bases, with 25 bases sitting between them. Germline CDR1 reads SQVTM; CDR2 reads ANQGSEA. The CDR3 contains 15 residues.

This rearrangement joins TRBV9 to TRBJ1-6; 7 nucleotides match TRBD1. Germline V lookup: CDR1 SGDLS, CDR2 YYNGEE. The CDR3 extends over 16 amino acids. The trim removed 1 base at V and 8 bases at J, leaving 9 bases unmatched. The CDR3 nucleotides read TGTGCCAGCAGCGTAAGTGAGGGGGCGCGGGATTCACCCCTCCACTTT. It translates to CASSVSEGARDSPLHF.

The chain joins TRBV7-2 to TRBJ1-2; 9 bases line up with TRBD1. The CDR3 has 13 residues. The V gene end was trimmed by 3 bases and the J gene end by 8 bases; junction bases not matched to a gene: 4. Germline CDR1 SGHTA, CDR2 FQGNSA. CDR3 in DNA: TGTGCCAGCAGCTTGTACAGGGGGCGCGGCTACACCTTC. Translating it yields CASSLYRGRGYTF.

This clone was seen a handful of times. Other DNA sequences in the sample encode the same CDR3. CDR3 in amino acids: CSVFRSGRRHTNTEAFF. CDR3 bases: TGCAGCGTTTTCAGAAGCGGAAGACGGCATACGAACACTGAAGCTTTCTTT. The V gene is TRBV29-1, the J gene TRBJ1-1; D call uncertain. V was pared by 5 bases and J by 1 base, with 23 bases between. The CDR3 is made up of 17 amino acids. Germline CDR1 and CDR2: SQVTM and ANQGSEA.

The chain combines TRBV5-4 with TRBJ2-2, with 12 bases identical to TRBD2. The germline V gene encodes CDR1 SGHNT and CDR2 YYREEE (reference sequence). This CDR3 spans 17 amino acids. V was pared by 0 bases and J by 4 bases, with 4 bases of the junction left unmatched. CDR3 residues: CASSLGLAGVTTGELFF. The CDR3 DNA follows: TGTGCCAGCAGCTTGGGACTAGCGGGAGTAACCACCGGGGAGCTGTTTTTT.

The rearrangement joins TRBV14 to TRBJ2-7; TRBD2 matches 12 bases. CDR3 length equals 15 residues. Germline CDR1 and CDR2: SGHDN and FVKESK. V lost 4 bases to trimming and J lost 3 bases; unmatched junction nucleotides: 4. As DNA, the CDR3 is TGTGCCAGCAGCCGCGGACTAGCGGGAATCTACGAGCAGTACTTC. It specifies CASSRGLAGIYEQYF.

A single count supports this clone. The V and J genes are TRBV7-8 and TRBJ2-4, with D possibly being TRBD1 (5 bases). CDR3 length equals 14 residues. Germline V gene sequence: CDR1 SGHVS, CDR2 FQNEAQ. Trimming removed 1 base from V and 7 bases from J, with 11 bases in between. The CDR3 region is CASSLGDSPNIQYF. The CDR3 DNA is TGTGCCAGCAGCTTAGGAGACAGCCCCAACATTCAGTACTTC.

This clone has only one observation. The chain employs TRBV7-9 and TRBJ2-7, with 11 bases aligning to TRBD1. The CDR3 extends over 16 amino acids. J lost 5 bases, V lost 0 bases, and 6 bases had no gene match. Germline V gives CDR1 SEHNR, CDR2 FQNEAQ (reference sequence). Written as DNA, the CDR3 is TGTGCCAGCAGCTTAGCTATTGGGACAGGGGGTCACGAGCAGTACTTC. This translates into CASSLAIGTGGHEQYF.